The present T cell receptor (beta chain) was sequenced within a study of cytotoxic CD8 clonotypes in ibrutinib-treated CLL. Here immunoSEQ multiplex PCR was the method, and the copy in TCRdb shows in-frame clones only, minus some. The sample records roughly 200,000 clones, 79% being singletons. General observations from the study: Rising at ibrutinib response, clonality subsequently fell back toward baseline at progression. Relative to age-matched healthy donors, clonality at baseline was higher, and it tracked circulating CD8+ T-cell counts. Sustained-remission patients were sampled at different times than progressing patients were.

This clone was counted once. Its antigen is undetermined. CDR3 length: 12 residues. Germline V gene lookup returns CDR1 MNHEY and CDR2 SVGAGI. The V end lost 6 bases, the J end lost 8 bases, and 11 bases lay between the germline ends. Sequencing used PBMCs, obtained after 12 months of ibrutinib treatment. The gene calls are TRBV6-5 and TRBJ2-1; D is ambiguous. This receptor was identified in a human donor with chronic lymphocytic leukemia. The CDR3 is CASSPAGDEQFF. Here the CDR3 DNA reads TGTGCCAGCAGCCCCGCAGGCGATGAGCAGTTCTTC.